A single sample gave rise to the 24 T cell receptor beta chains below, sequenced in a study of regulatory T cells in long-lasting Graves disease. In building TCR beta libraries, iRepertoire HTBI primers were used together with Arm-PCR of CDR3 regions. Each CDR3 protein gets one entry after TCRdb re-called the multiplex PCR reads with MiXCR. The sample holds under 300,000 distinct CDR3 sequences, approximately 20% seen once. The time point was: newly diagnosed GD, antithyroid drugs for less than 3 months. There was RNA extracted from PBMCs, and the TCR library was made from it. The sample consisted of peripheral blood mononuclear cells (PBMCs), taken at new diagnosis, from a patient treated with antithyroid drugs. The receptors were sampled from a female donor with Graves disease.

This clonotype was seen ten or more times. This rearrangement joins TRBV2 to TRBJ2-1, with no clear D. V dropped 6 bases and J dropped 8 bases, with 14 bases sitting between them. The CDR3 has 13 residues. CDR1 is SNHLY and CDR2 is FYNNEI in the germline V gene. The CDR3 is CASSQDPADEQFF. DNA for the CDR3: TGTGCCAGCAGCCAGGACCCCGCCGATGAGCAGTTCTTC.

This clonotype has at least ten counts. V usage is TRBV30 and J usage is TRBJ2-5; TRBD2 agrees at 7 bases. Trimming removed 2 bases from V and 5 bases from J; junction bases left unmatched: 8. There are 14 residues in the CDR3. From germline, CDR1 is GTSNPN and CDR2 SVGIG (reference sequence). The CDR3 sequence: CAWSPGLVLETQYF. Written as DNA, the CDR3 is TGTGCCTGGAGTCCTGGACTAGTACTGGAGACCCAGTACTTC. The full variable domain, in which reference TRBV30 and TRBJ2-5 provide the parts outside the CDR3, is SQTIHQWPATLVQPVGSPLSLECTVEGTSNPNLYWYRQAAGRGLQLLFYSVGIGQISSEVPQNLSASRPQDRQFILSSKKLLLSDSGFYLCAWSPGLVLETQYFGPGTRLLVL.

The genes are TRBV24-1 and TRBJ2-1, with 10 bases matching TRBD2. CDR1 is KGHDR, CDR2 SFDVKD, per germline. Germline trimming cut 3 bases from V and 2 bases from J; bases unmatched to any gene: 6. The CDR3 runs 17 residues. The CDR3 nucleotides read TGTGCCACCAGTGATGCCAAAGCGGGAGGGGCCTACAATGAGCAGTTCTTC. This codes for CATSDAKAGGAYNEQFF.

The chain employs TRBV27 and TRBJ2-1, with 14 bases fitting TRBD2. The CDR3 is made up of 18 amino acids. The germline V gene encodes CDR1 MNHEY and CDR2 SMNVEV (reference sequence). V was clipped by 6 bases and J by 2 bases; unmatched bases: 9. In DNA, the CDR3 is TGTGCCAGCAGCTCACTGGGACTAGCGGGAGCGGCCTACAATGAGCAGTTCTTC. It encodes CASSSLGLAGAAYNEQFF.

The rearrangement joins TRBV5-5 to TRBJ1-4, with a weak D call TRBD1 (6 bases). Germline lookup yields CDR1 SGHKS and CDR2 YYEKEE (reference sequence). Deletions cut 6 bases from V and 2 bases from J, with 17 bases between. This CDR3 is built from 16 residues. CDR3: CASTEWGAGTNEKLFF. The CDR3 DNA reads as TGTGCCAGCACCGAGTGGGGGGCAGGGACTAATGAAAAACTGTTTTTT.

The rearrangement joins TRBV5-5 to TRBJ2-1, with 7 positions matching TRBD2. Germline CDR1 reads SGHKS; CDR2 reads YYEKEE (reference sequence). The CDR3 spans 17 residues. The J segment lost 1 base and the V segment lost 9 bases, leaving 16 bases of the junction unmatched. This CDR3 reads CANRTYSSGGSYNEQFF. The CDR3 region has the DNA TGTGCCAACAGGACCTACTCTAGCGGAGGGTCCTACAATGAGCAGTTCTTC.

This clonotype was seen at least ten times. The rearrangement uses TRBV27 and TRBJ2-7, with TRBD1 matching 7 bases. The CDR3 totals 16 residues. In germline, CDR1 is MNHEY, CDR2 SMNVEV (reference sequence). V lost 6 bases to trimming and J lost 0 bases; unmatched junction nucleotides: 11. The CDR3 is CASSNQLRTGSYEQYF. For the CDR3, the DNA is TGTGCCAGCAGCAACCAACTGAGGACAGGCTCCTACGAGCAGTACTTC.

This clonotype was counted only a few times. This chain uses TRBV7-2 with TRBJ2-3; 7 nucleotides agree with TRBD1. Germline V gene data show CDR1 as SGHTA and CDR2 as FQGNSA. The V gene end was trimmed by 2 bases and the J gene end by 6 bases; junction bases not matched to a gene: 5. This CDR3 comprises 14 residues. The CDR3 reads CASSLSTGLDTQYF. For the CDR3, the DNA is TGTGCCAGCAGCTTATCGACAGGGCTTGATACGCAGTATTTT. The full variable domain, rest sourced from reference TRBV7-2 and TRBJ2-3, is GAGVSQSPSNKVTEKGKDVELRCDPISGHTALYWYRQSLGQGLEFLIYFQGNSAPDKSGLPSDRFSAERTGGSVSTLTIQRTQQEDSAVYLCASSLSTGLDTQYFGPGTRLTVL.

This clonotype was detected ten times or more. The J gene is TRBJ2-1, the V gene TRBV6-2 or TRBV6-3; 8 positions agree with TRBD2. The CDR3 consists of 22 residues. V shed 0 bases and J 0 bases; nucleotides not matched to a gene: 19. CDR1 and CDR2 (germline): MNHEY, SVGEGT. Here the CDR3 reads CASSYSLRLSSGMARSYNEQFF. DNA for the CDR3: TGTGCCAGCAGTTACTCTTTGAGATTGAGTAGCGGGATGGCTCGCTCCTACAATGAGCAGTTCTTC.

This clonotype has a count of ten or more. V is TRBV10-2 and J is TRBJ2-2, with TRBD2 identical over 12 bases. The CDR3 has 17 residues. The germline V gene encodes CDR1 WSHSY and CDR2 SAAADI. The J segment lost 2 bases and the V segment lost 8 bases, leaving 9 bases of the junction unmatched. For the CDR3, the DNA is TGCGCCAGCGTAGGGCTAGCGGGAGGGCTCAACACCGGGGAGCTGTTTTTT. Encoded protein: CASVGLAGGLNTGELFF.

This clonotype was counted ten times or more. The genes are TRBV29-1 and TRBJ1-1; no clear D gene. The germline V gene encodes CDR1 SQVTM and CDR2 ANQGSEA. Trimming cost V 6 bases and J 0 bases, with 11 bases left between them. This CDR3 has 13 residues. The chain's CDR3 is CSVGESMNTEAFF. The CDR3 DNA reads TGCAGCGTCGGAGAAAGTATGAACACTGAAGCTTTCTTT.

As DNA, the CDR3 is TGCAGTGCTAGAGAACCGACTGAAAACATTCAGTACTTC. Its translation is CSAREPTENIQYF. The rearrangement links TRBV20-1 to TRBJ2-4, with D uncertain. V dropped 0 bases and J dropped 5 bases, with 8 bases sitting between them. This CDR3 region has 13 residues. CDR1 is DFQATT, CDR2 SNEGSKA, per germline (reference sequence).

This clonotype has at least ten counts. This chain connects TRBV12-3 or TRBV12-4 to TRBJ1-3; no clear D gene. The CDR3 runs 13 residues. V was shortened by 2 bases and J by 4 bases, with 6 bases between the two germline ends. This CDR3 is CASSLQLGNTIYF. The CDR3 DNA follows: TGTGCCAGCAGTTTACAGTTGGGAAACACCATATATTTT.

Turning to this clonotype: Being one base from a much bigger clone, this may be a read error. The genes are TRBV6-8 and TRBJ1-4; 10 bases line up with TRBD1. J gave up 5 bases and V 8 bases, and 8 bases lay outside the gene matches. Germline assignment: CDR1 MNHGY and CDR2 SAAAGT. There are 15 residues in the CDR3. The chain's CDR3 is CASGSSGQGNEKLFF. As DNA, the CDR3 is TGTGCCAGCGGTTCGTCGGGACAGGGGAATGAAAAACTGTTTTTT.

This clonotype was seen ten or more times. V gene TRBV19 combines with J gene TRBJ1-1, with D maybe TRBD1 (5 bases). Germline CDR1 reads LNHDA; CDR2 reads SQIVND (reference sequence). CDR3 length: 14 amino acids. V was clipped by 3 bases and J by 5 bases, with 13 bases between them. The CDR3, as DNA: TGTGCCAGTAGTATCGGCAGGGTGAGGACTGAAGCTTTCTTT. Its translation: CASSIGRVRTEAFF. Using reference TRBV19 and TRBJ1-1 for the parts outside the CDR3, the full variable domain is DGGITQSPKYLFRKEGQNVTLSCEQNLNHDAMYWYRQDPGQGLRLIYYSQIVNDFQKGDIAEGYSVSREKKESFPLTVTSAQKNPTAFYLCASSIGRVRTEAFFGQGTRLTVV.

About this clonotype itself: Being one base from a much bigger clone, this may be a read error. The CDR3 does not end in the conserved phenylalanine or tryptophan, so this is likely a read error. The chain carries TRBV7-2 and TRBJ2-2; TRBD2 is a possible D gene (6 bases). The CDR3 has 16 residues. The germline V and J ends were trimmed by 3 bases and 4 bases, with 15 bases remaining between them. Per germline, CDR1 SGHTA and CDR2 FQGNSA. The CDR3 sequence: CASSFRRGVGTGELFL. CDR3 DNA: TGTGCCAGCAGCTTCAGGCGGGGCGTGGGCACCGGGGAGCTGTTTCTT.

This clonotype was counted ten times or more. The chain combines TRBV2 with TRBJ1-2; TRBD1 might be the D (6 bases). With 9 bases removed from V and 5 bases from J, the gap between germline ends came to 19 bases. CDR1 and CDR2 from the germline V gene are SNHLY and FYNNEI. The length of the CDR3 is 14 residues. The CDR3 sequence: CARNAPRGAYGYTF. The CDR3 DNA follows: TGTGCCAGAAATGCCCCTCGGGGGGCATATGGCTACACCTTC. Filled out from reference TRBV2 and TRBJ1-2, the complete variable domain reads EPEVTQTPSHQVTQMGQEVILRCVPISNHLYFYWYRQILGQKVEFLVSFYNNEISEKSEIFDDQFSVERPDGSNFTLKIRSTKLEDSAMYFCARNAPRGAYGYTFGSGTRLTVV.

The sample holds many counts of this clonotype. This chain connects TRBV7-8 to TRBJ2-3; 10 positions match TRBD2. V dropped 3 bases and J dropped 5; count of bases not matched to a gene: 14. The CDR3 totals 18 residues. Germline lookup yields CDR1 SGHVS and CDR2 FQNEAQ. CDR3 sequence: CASSFPLAGAPRLDTQYF. The CDR3, as DNA: TGTGCCAGCAGCTTTCCCCTAGCGGGAGCCCCGCGGTTAGATACGCAGTATTTT.

In its sample, this clonotype was seen many times. This chain joins TRBV4-1 and TRBJ1-2, with D possibly TRBD1 on 5 matching bases. With 6 bases removed from V and 4 bases from J, the gap between germline ends came to 12 bases. This CDR3 contains 13 residues. Germline V gives CDR1 MGHRA, CDR2 YSYEKL. For the CDR3, the DNA is TGCGCCAGCAGTCACGACAGAACCTATGGCTACACCTTC. Translating it yields CASSHDRTYGYTF.

The sample holds many counts of this clonotype. The chain uses TRBV4-1 and TRBJ2-1, with D possibly being TRBD2 (5 bases). With 4 bases removed from V and 9 bases from J, the gap between germline ends came to 16 bases. Germline V CDR1 and CDR2: MGHRA, YSYEKL. This CDR3 region has 14 residues. CDR3 coding DNA: TGCGCCAGCAGCCCCCCAGACTACCTAGGTGAGCAGTTCTTC. This sequence encodes CASSPPDYLGEQFF.

The chain has TRBV24-1 and TRBJ2-1; 10 bases line up with TRBD2. V shed 7 bases and J 3 bases; nucleotides not matched to a gene: 2. CDR3 length equals 14 residues. Germline CDR1 KGHDR, CDR2 SFDVKD. The CDR3 is CATSTSGIYNEQFF. The CDR3 nucleotides read TGTGCCACCAGCACTAGCGGGATCTACAATGAGCAGTTCTTC.

In this sample, this clonotype turned up many times. The chain is built from TRBV24-1 and TRBJ2-1; 10 bases fit TRBD2. The CDR3 has 15 amino acids. CDR1 is KGHDR and CDR2 is SFDVKD in the germline V gene. The trim removed 2 bases at V and 8 bases at J, leaving 5 bases unmatched. In nucleotides, the CDR3 is TGTGCCACCAGTGATTCGCTCCTAGCGGGAGATGAGCAGTTCTTC. Its translation is CATSDSLLAGDEQFF.

This clonotype was counted many times. V is TRBV5-5 and J is TRBJ1-3, with TRBD1 as a possible D gene (6 bases). CDR3 length: 18 amino acids. Trimming shortened V by 4 bases and J by 0 bases, and 20 bases separated the two germline ends. CDR1 is SGHKS and CDR2 is YYEKEE in the germline V gene (reference sequence). The chain's CDR3 is CASSIDRTFHNSGNTIYF. DNA of the CDR3: TGTGCCAGCAGCATAGACAGGACCTTCCACAACTCTGGAAACACCATATATTTT.

The table lists this clonotype with many counts. Here the CDR3 DNA reads TGTGCCAGCAGCTTCCGGGGGCACAATGAGCAGTTCTTC. This translates into CASSFRGHNEQFF. The chain joins TRBV7-2 to TRBJ2-1; D is tentatively TRBD1 or TRBD2 (6 bases each). Germline V gene sequence: CDR1 SGHTA, CDR2 FQGNSA. The length of the CDR3 is 13 residues. The V and J ends lost 3 bases and 5 bases respectively, with 8 bases between them.